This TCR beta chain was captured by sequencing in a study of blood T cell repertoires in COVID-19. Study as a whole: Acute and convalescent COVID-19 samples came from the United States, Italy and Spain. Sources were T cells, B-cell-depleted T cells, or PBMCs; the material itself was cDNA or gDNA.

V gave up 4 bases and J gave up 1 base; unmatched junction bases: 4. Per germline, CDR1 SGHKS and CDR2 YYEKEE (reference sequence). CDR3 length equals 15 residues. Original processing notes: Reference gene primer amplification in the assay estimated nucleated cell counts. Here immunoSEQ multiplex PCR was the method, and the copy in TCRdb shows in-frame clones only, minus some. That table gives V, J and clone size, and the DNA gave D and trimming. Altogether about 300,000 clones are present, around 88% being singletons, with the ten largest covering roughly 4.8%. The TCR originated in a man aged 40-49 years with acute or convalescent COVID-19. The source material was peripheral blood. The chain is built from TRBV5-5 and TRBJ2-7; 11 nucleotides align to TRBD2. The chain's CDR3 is CASSTGLAESYEQYF. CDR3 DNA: TGTGCCAGCAGCACGGGACTAGCGGAATCCTACGAGCAGTACTTC.